What follows describes a single T cell receptor (beta chain). Its antigen is unidentified. The immunoSEQ assay was version 4, run in survey mode. The table came from immunoSEQ multiplex PCR; TCRdb's copy has only in-frame clones and leaves some out. The table has 40,000 to 50,000 clones, about four fifths seen once. The data are from a study of persistence of HIV-infected CD4 T cells. Study-level findings and limits: TCR analyses could not target the rare provirus-carrying CMV-responding cells. CMV- and Gag-responding cells had lower TCRbeta richness than CD3/CD28-responding cells.

Germline values: CDR1 MNHEY, CDR2 SVGAGI. The V and J ends lost 2 bases and 10 bases, in that order; junction bases with no gene match: 7. The CDR3 covers 15 residues. Lysates of CMV-infected fibroblasts at approximately 10 ug/mL stimulated these cells. Memory cells lacking CD40L and CD69 with high CD45RO were sorted. The receptor comes from an adult man with HIV who was CMV-seropositive. The chain has TRBV6-5 and TRBJ1-6; 8 positions match TRBD1. The sample was CD4+ T cells sorted from PBMCs after roughly 18-hour stimulation, taken from a patient who received antiretroviral therapy. The CDR3 DNA is TGTGCCAGCAGTTACGGGGACAGGTCTATGTCACCCCTCCACTTT. The encoded protein is CASSYGDRSMSPLHF.